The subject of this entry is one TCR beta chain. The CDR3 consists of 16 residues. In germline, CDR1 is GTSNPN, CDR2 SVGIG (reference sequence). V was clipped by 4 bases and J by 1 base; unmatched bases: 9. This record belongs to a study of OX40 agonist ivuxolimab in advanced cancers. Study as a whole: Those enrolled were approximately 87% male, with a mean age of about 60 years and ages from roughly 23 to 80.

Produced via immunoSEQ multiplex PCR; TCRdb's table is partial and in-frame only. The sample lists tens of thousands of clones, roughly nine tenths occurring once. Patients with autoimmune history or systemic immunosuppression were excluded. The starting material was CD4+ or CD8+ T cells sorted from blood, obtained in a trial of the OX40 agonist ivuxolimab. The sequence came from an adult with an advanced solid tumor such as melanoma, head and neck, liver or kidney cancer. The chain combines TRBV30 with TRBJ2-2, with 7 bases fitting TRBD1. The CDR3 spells CAWTTWNRGNTGELFF. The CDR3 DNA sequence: TGTGCCTGGACCACGTGGAACAGGGGGAACACCGGGGAGCTGTTTTTT.